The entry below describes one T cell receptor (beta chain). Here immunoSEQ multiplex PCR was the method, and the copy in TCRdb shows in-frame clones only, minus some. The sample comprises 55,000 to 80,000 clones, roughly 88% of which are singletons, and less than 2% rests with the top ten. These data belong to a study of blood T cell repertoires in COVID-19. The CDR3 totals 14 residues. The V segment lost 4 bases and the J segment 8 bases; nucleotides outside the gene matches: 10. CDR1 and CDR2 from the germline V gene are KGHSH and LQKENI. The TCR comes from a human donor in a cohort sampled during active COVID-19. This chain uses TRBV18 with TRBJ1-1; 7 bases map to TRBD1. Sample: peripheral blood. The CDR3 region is CASSRTGQDHEAFF. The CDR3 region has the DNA TGTGCCAGCTCACGAACAGGACAGGATCACGAAGCTTTCTTT. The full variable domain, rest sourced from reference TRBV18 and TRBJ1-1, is NAGVMQNPRHLVRRRGQEARLRCSPMKGHSHVYWYRQLPEEGLKFMVYLQKENIIDESGMPKERFSAEFPKEGPSILRIQQVVRGDSAAYFCASSRTGQDHEAFFGQGTRLTVV.